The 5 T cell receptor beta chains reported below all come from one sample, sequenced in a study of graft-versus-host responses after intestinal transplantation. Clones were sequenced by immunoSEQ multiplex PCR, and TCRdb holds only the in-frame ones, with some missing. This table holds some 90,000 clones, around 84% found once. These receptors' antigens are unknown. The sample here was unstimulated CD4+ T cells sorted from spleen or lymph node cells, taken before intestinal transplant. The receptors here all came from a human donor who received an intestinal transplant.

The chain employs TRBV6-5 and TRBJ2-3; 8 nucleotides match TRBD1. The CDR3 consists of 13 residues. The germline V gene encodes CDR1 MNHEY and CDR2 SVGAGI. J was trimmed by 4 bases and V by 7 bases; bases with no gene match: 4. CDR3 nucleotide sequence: TGTGCCAGCACGACAGGGGTCGCAGATACGCAGTATTTT. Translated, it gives CASTTGVADTQYF.

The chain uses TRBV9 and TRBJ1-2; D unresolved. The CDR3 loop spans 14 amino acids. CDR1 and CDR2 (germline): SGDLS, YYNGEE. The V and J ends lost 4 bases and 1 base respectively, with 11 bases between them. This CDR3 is CASSPNRVNYGYTF. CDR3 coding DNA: TGTGCCAGCAGCCCCAACCGGGTTAACTATGGCTACACCTTC.

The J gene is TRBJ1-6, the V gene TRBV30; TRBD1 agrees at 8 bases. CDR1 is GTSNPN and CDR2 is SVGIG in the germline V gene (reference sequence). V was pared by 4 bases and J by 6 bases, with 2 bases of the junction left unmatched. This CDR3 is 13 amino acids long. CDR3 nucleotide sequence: TGTGCCTGGACTGACAGGGGTAATTCACCCCTCCACTTT. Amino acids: CAWTDRGNSPLHF.

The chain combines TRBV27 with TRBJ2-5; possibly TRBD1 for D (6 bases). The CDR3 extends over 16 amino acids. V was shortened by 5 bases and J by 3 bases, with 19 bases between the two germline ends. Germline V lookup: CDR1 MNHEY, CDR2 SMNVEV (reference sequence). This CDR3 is CASSRDLFRGKETQYF. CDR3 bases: TGTGCCAGCAGTCGCGACCTTTTCAGGGGAAAAGAGACCCAGTACTTC.

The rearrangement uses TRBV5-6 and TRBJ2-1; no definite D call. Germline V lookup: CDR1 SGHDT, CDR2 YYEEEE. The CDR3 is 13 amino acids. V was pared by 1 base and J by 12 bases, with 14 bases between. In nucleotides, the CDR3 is TGTGCCAGCAGCTTGTTTTCAGAAGTATGGCAGTTCTTC. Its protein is CASSLFSEVWQFF. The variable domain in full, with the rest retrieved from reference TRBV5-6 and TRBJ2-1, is DAGVTQSPTHLIKTRGQQVTLRCSPKSGHDTVSWYQQALGQGPQFIFQYYEEEERQRGNFPDRFSGHQFPNYSSELNVNALLLGDSALYLCASSLFSEVWQFFGPGTRLTVL.